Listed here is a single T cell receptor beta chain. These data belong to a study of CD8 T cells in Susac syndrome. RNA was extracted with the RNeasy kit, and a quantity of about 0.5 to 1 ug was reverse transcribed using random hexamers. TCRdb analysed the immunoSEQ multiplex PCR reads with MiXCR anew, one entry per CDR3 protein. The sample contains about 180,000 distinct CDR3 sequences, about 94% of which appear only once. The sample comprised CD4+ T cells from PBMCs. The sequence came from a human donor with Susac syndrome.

CDR3 in DNA: TGCAGTGCCAAACCCCCGGGGGAAGTCGTAGCCAAAAACATTCAGTACTTC. Translating it yields CSAKPPGEVVAKNIQYF. The chain uses TRBV20-1 and TRBJ2-4; TRBD2 might be the D (6 bases). Trimming cost V 6 bases and J 0 bases, with 21 bases left between them. CDR1 and CDR2 (germline): DFQATT, SNEGSKA (reference sequence). The CDR3 has 17 amino acids.